This note documents a single T cell receptor (beta chain) sequence. What it binds is not known. Amplification used 60 Vbeta primers and 13 Jbeta primers. Original handling: Later, an analysis found approximately 80 million unique TCR beta chains, and roughly 10 million of these were shared. Data came from immunoSEQ multiplex PCR; TCRdb stores just in-frame clones and leaves some out. The V and J calls and clone size are taken from that table; D and trimming were inferred from the DNA. There are around 150,000 clones in the sample; around 75% occur only once, and about 7.7% lies in the top ten. At collection, donors were nominally healthy, but unrecorded immune exposures were probable. This entry is derived from a study of cytomegalovirus exposure and HLA in healthy donors. Whole-study results and caveats: Follow-up analysis found HLA locus-dependent TCR association rates, highest for DRB1 and lowest for HLA-C.

The clonotype was recovered from a woman aged 40 to 50 in good health and CMV-seropositive. Material: PBMCs.

CDR3 in DNA: TGTGCCAGCAGCCAAGATCTAATAGCTCGGAATGAGCAGTTCTTC. Amino acids: CASSQDLIARNEQFF. The chain carries TRBV14 and TRBJ2-1; D unclear. V was trimmed by 0 bases and J by 7 bases, leaving 13 bases between them. CDR1 is SGHDN, CDR2 FVKESK, per germline. The CDR3 runs to 15 residues.